A single sample is the source of the 21 T cell receptor beta chains below, sequenced in a study of CD8+ T cells in alopecia areata. As to treatment: oral pan-JAK inhibitor, 5-10 mg twice daily. TCR sequencing used cDNA made by reverse transcription of extracted RNA. Clones were read by immunoSEQ multiplex PCR, and TCRdb kept only the in-frame ones, dropping some. The sample includes over 150,000 clones, 55% to 70% of them seen just once. The material was CD4+ T cells sorted from blood, obtained at week 4, from a patient treated with tofacitinib. These TCRs come from a human donor with alopecia areata.

This sequence joins TRBV9 and TRBJ2-5; D gene ambiguous. This CDR3 spans 13 amino acids. The germline V and J ends were trimmed by 0 bases and 2 bases, with 5 bases remaining between them. In germline, CDR1 is SGDLS, CDR2 YYNGEE. CDR3 sequence: CASSVGWQETQYF. In nucleotides, the CDR3 is TGTGCCAGCAGCGTAGGATGGCAAGAGACCCAGTACTTC.

The chain uses TRBV5-6 and TRBJ1-2, with D possibly being TRBD1 (6 bases). V was pared by 4 bases and J by 4 bases, with 11 bases between. The CDR3 runs to 13 residues. Germline CDR1 is SGHDT and CDR2 is YYEEEE. CDR3 loop: CASSVDRRYGYTF. In DNA, the CDR3 is TGTGCCAGCAGCGTTGACAGGCGCTATGGCTACACCTTC.

V gene TRBV29-1 combines with J gene TRBJ2-7, with D possibly TRBD2 on 6 matching bases. The CDR3 length is 14 residues. V was trimmed by 6 bases and J by 5 bases, leaving 20 bases between them. From germline, CDR1 is SQVTM and CDR2 ANQGSEA. Here the CDR3 reads CSVLGGKGSDEQYF. CDR3 DNA: TGCAGCGTCCTTGGGGGGAAGGGGTCGGACGAGCAGTACTTC.

Regarding this clone: The junction differs from germline at one of its ends, possibly a read error. The chain employs TRBV7-7 and TRBJ2-5; TRBD2 might be the D (5 bases). CDR1 and CDR2 from the germline V gene are SSHAT and FNYEAQ (reference sequence). The CDR3 totals 14 residues. In DNA form, the CDR3 reads TGTGCTAGCAGCTTAGCGTCGACCGGAGAGACCCAGTACTTC. Translation gives CASSLASTGETQYF.

The CDR3 sequence: CASSLVPVTFELLVLEQYF. Here the CDR3 DNA reads TGCGCCAGCAGCTTGGTTCCGGTGACATTCGAGCTCCTGGTTCTCGAGCAGTACTTC. The chain combines TRBV5-1 with TRBJ2-7, with D unresolved. Germline V CDR1 and CDR2: SGHRS, YFSETQ. Trimming removed 0 bases from V and 6 bases from J, with 28 bases in between. CDR3 length equals 19 residues.

This clone was found a few times. This chain links TRBV2 with TRBJ1-5; unclear D gene. The CDR3 spans 15 residues. Germline CDR1 SNHLY, CDR2 FYNNEI. V lost 6 bases and J 4 bases, leaving 16 bases between the germline ends. The CDR3 region is CASRTMVSANQPQHF. The CDR3 DNA reads TGTGCCAGCAGGACAATGGTTTCAGCTAATCAGCCCCAGCATTTT.

The chain couples TRBV27 to TRBJ2-1; D is ambiguous. CDR1 and CDR2 (germline): MNHEY, SMNVEV (reference sequence). The length of the CDR3 is 15 residues. V shed 8 bases and J shed 7 bases, with 21 bases lying between them. The chain's CDR3 is CASSPPSRVRNEQFF. The CDR3 nucleotides read TGTGCCAGCTCCCCTCCGAGCCGGGTGAGGAATGAGCAGTTCTTC.

The chain uses TRBV15 and TRBJ2-5; D uncertain. Germline lookup yields CDR1 LNHNV and CDR2 YYDKDF (reference sequence). The ends were cut back, 0 bases at V and 1 base at J, with 9 bases in the middle. This CDR3 region has 15 residues. The CDR3 nucleotides are TGTGCCACCAGCAGAGATCCGACCTCCCAAGAGACCCAGTACTTC. This translates into CATSRDPTSQETQYF. Filled out from reference TRBV15 and TRBJ2-5, the complete variable domain reads DAMVIQNPRYQVTQFGKPVTLSCSQTLNHNVMYWYQQKSSQAPKLLFHYYDKDFNNEADTPDNFQSRRPNTSFCFLDIRSPGLGDTAMYLCATSRDPTSQETQYFGPGTRLLVL.

This chain connects TRBV10-3 to TRBJ1-2, with D perhaps TRBD1 (5 bases). The germline V gene encodes CDR1 ENHRY and CDR2 SYGVKD. Trimming left V 6 bases short and J 8 bases short, with 16 bases between. The CDR3 extends over 13 amino acids. DNA of the CDR3: TGTGCCATCAGAGGGGACGTCGTGGGCGGCTACACCTTC. It is translated as CAIRGDVVGGYTF.

The chain combines TRBV4-2 with TRBJ2-6; D may correspond to TRBD1 or TRBD2 (6 bases each). CDR1 and CDR2 (germline): LGHNA, YNFKEQ. The V end was cut by 3 bases, the J end by 2 bases, with 8 bases between. The CDR3 is 15 amino acids. CDR3 coding DNA: TGTGCCAGCAGCCAGGGGGGCGCTGGGGCCAACGTCCTGACTTTC. Translated: CASSQGGAGANVLTF.

V usage is TRBV4-1 and J usage is TRBJ1-6; no definite D call. This CDR3 region has 15 residues. V was clipped by 5 bases and J by 9 bases, with 17 bases between them. The germline gives CDR1 MGHRA, CDR2 YSYEKL. The CDR3 sequence: CASSFRPASGSPLHF. The CDR3 nucleotides read TGCGCCAGCAGCTTTCGTCCGGCATCGGGTTCACCCCTCCACTTT.

V and J are TRBV9 and TRBJ2-5, with D hard to call. This CDR3 has 16 residues. In germline, CDR1 is SGDLS, CDR2 YYNGEE. The V end was cut by 0 bases, the J end by 5 bases, with 17 bases between. This CDR3 reads CASSVADFSPTETQYF. CDR3 sequence (DNA): TGTGCCAGCAGCGTAGCTGACTTTTCTCCCACGGAGACCCAGTACTTC.

This chain connects TRBV5-1 to TRBJ1-6; 11 bases line up with TRBD1. The V gene's germline CDR1 is SGHRS and CDR2 YFSETQ. Trimming at V came to 4 bases and at J to 7 bases, leaving 1 base not matched to a gene. The CDR3 totals 14 residues. In DNA form, the CDR3 reads TGCGCCAGCAGCCGGGACAGGGGGAATTCACCCCTCCACTTT. This sequence encodes CASSRDRGNSPLHF.

The rearrangement links TRBV18 to TRBJ2-2; maybe TRBD2 (6 bases). The germline V gene encodes CDR1 KGHSH and CDR2 LQKENI. Trimming shortened V by 3 bases and J by 6 bases, and 23 bases separated the two germline ends. The CDR3 runs 18 residues. CDR3 sequence: CASSPFGGTLGLSGELFF. CDR3 coding DNA: TGTGCCAGCTCACCGTTTGGAGGGACCTTGGGCCTATCCGGGGAGCTGTTTTTT.

The rearrangement uses TRBV29-1 and TRBJ1-2; possible D gene TRBD1, 6 bases. Germline V gene lookup returns CDR1 SQVTM and CDR2 ANQGSEA. The CDR3 has 12 residues. With 1 base removed from V and 5 bases from J, the gap between germline ends came to 8 bases. Written as DNA, the CDR3 is TGCAGCGTTGAAGGGGGGGCATATGGCTACACCTTC. It codes for CSVEGGAYGYTF.

This clone was picked up a small number of times. The rearrangement links TRBV29-1 to TRBJ2-7, with D possibly matching TRBD2 (5 bases). This CDR3 comprises 14 residues. The germline gives CDR1 SQVTM, CDR2 ANQGSEA. V lost 7 bases, J lost 3 bases, and 19 bases lay in between. The CDR3 here is CSALVGLEDYEQYF. CDR3 nucleotides: TGCAGCGCCCTTGTAGGCTTGGAGGACTACGAGCAGTACTTC.

The J gene is TRBJ2-6, the V gene TRBV27; D is unresolved. The CDR3 sequence is 14 residues long. Germline CDR1 reads MNHEY; CDR2 reads SMNVEV (reference sequence). Trimming left V 5 bases short and J 1 base short, with 6 bases between. Here the CDR3 reads CASSLRSGANVLTF. DNA for the CDR3: TGTGCCAGCAGTCTGAGATCTGGGGCCAACGTCCTGACTTTC.

In this sample, this clone turned up a few times. This rearrangement joins TRBV11-2 to TRBJ2-5; D is unclear. The CDR3 is made up of 14 amino acids. Germline assignment: CDR1 SGHAT and CDR2 FQNNGV. Trimming left V 4 bases short and J 6 bases short, with 15 bases between. CDR3 bases: TGTGCCAGCAGCTCGACAAGGATGGGGAAGACCCAGTACTTC. Translation gives CASSSTRMGKTQYF.

A note on this clone: At one boundary the junction diverges from the germline segment, which might be a read error. The V gene is TRBV11-2, the J gene TRBJ1-4; D call uncertain. The CDR3 contains 13 residues. Germline V gene data show CDR1 as SGHAT and CDR2 as FQNNGV. The CDR3 sequence is CASSLGVAGPSIF. CDR3 DNA: TGTGCCAGCAGCTTAGGGGTTGCGGGTCCTTCCATTTTT. The whole variable domain, filled in from reference TRBV11-2 and TRBJ1-4, reads EAGVAQSPRYKIIEKRQSVAFWCNPISGHATLYWYQQILGQGPKLLIQFQNNGVVDDSQLPKDRFSAERLKGVDSTLKIQPAKLEDSAVYLCASSLGVAGPSIFGSGTQLSVL.

The genes are TRBV4-2 and TRBJ2-7; 7 nucleotides agree with TRBD1. After removal of 0 bases from V and 2 bases from J, the junction contained 4 bases not matched to a gene. The CDR3 sequence is 15 residues long. Per germline, CDR1 LGHNA and CDR2 YNFKEQ. CDR3 sequence: CASSQERGRAYEQYF. As DNA, the CDR3 is TGTGCCAGCAGCCAAGAAAGGGGGCGAGCCTACGAGCAGTACTTC.

This clone was picked up a small number of times. This chain joins TRBV20-1 and TRBJ2-7; D unresolved. With 3 bases removed from V and 3 bases from J, the gap between germline ends came to 6 bases. CDR3 length equals 11 residues. The germline CDR1 and CDR2 sequences are DFQATT and SNEGSKA (reference sequence). CDR3: CSARSLYEQYF. The CDR3, as DNA: TGCAGTGCTAGGTCCCTCTACGAGCAGTACTTC.